Below, 26 T cell receptor beta chains from the same sample are listed, as sequenced in a study of T-cell reconstitution after alpha-beta-depleted transplantation in children. Unique molecular identifiers were used in preparing the TCRbeta library. TCRdb fed the PCR reads into MiXCR, producing one record per CDR3 protein. The sample consists of some 600,000 distinct CDR3 sequences, 10% to 15% of them appearing once. The sequenced sample was PBMCs, mostly from graft donor cells, obtained 360 days after TCRalphabeta/CD19-depleted stem cell transplant. The receptors originated from a male patient between 10 and 17 years old who had a stem cell transplant for acute myeloid leukemia, so the T cells may come from the graft donor.

The chain uses TRBV29-1 and TRBJ2-7, with D maybe TRBD1 (6 bases). Trimming left V 4 bases short and J 2 bases short, with 9 bases between. Germline CDR1 reads SQVTM; CDR2 reads ANQGSEA. This CDR3 region has 12 residues. Here the CDR3 DNA reads TGCAGCGTTGCAGGGGCAACCTACGAGCAGTACTTC. Translated, it gives CSVAGATYEQYF.

This clonotype was recorded a few times. V and J are TRBV7-2 and TRBJ2-2; tentative D call: TRBD1 (6 bases). The CDR3 runs to 14 residues. CDR1 and CDR2 from the germline V gene are SGHTA and FQGNSA. Trimming left V 4 bases short and J 4 bases short, with 10 bases between. This CDR3 is CASSSLGGTGELFF. CDR3 bases: TGTGCCAGCAGCTCCCTAGGGGGCACCGGGGAGCTGTTTTTT.

This clonotype was recorded a few times. The chain is built from TRBV9 and TRBJ2-5, with D tentatively TRBD1 or TRBD2 (6 bases each). The CDR3 contains 14 residues. Germline CDR1 and CDR2: SGDLS and YYNGEE. V gave up 4 bases and J gave up 0 bases, with 10 bases separating them. The CDR3 DNA reads as TGTGCCAGCAGCCCTAGGGGGGACCAAGAGACCCAGTACTTC. It yields the protein CASSPRGDQETQYF.

The V call is TRBV7-4, the J call TRBJ2-2, with TRBD2 identical over 7 bases. The germline gives CDR1 SGHVT, CDR2 SQSDAQ. V shed 2 bases, J shed 4 bases, and the junction held 10 bases outside the gene matches. This CDR3 contains 17 residues. The CDR3 region is CASSLRVRESVTGELFF. The CDR3 bases are TGTGCCAGCAGCTTAAGGGTGCGGGAGTCGGTCACCGGGGAGCTGTTTTTT.

This clonotype was seen many times. The chain is built from TRBV20-1 and TRBJ2-1; TRBD1 agrees at 8 bases. This CDR3 is 15 amino acids long. CDR1 DFQATT and CDR2 SNEGSKA come from the germline V gene (reference sequence). V lost 1 base and J lost 4; bases outside the gene matches: 6. CDR3 in amino acids: CSARVLQGGYNEQFF. In nucleotides, the CDR3 is TGCAGTGCTAGAGTGTTACAGGGGGGTTACAATGAGCAGTTCTTC.

This clonotype appeared a few times. The chain links TRBV21-1 to TRBJ2-3; no DNA check was done on the table's D call, TRBD2. TRBV21-1 is deemed a pseudogene. The CDR3 extends over 16 amino acids. Here the CDR3 reads CASSHSPSGKTDTQYF. CDR3 nucleotide sequence: TGTGCCAGCAGCCATTCCCCTAGCGGGAAGACAGATACGCAGTATTTT.

This clonotype was detected only a few times. V and J are TRBV28 and TRBJ2-1; TRBD1 agrees at 8 bases. Germline V gene lookup returns CDR1 MDHEN and CDR2 SYDVKM. The CDR3 runs to 16 residues. Trimming removed 3 bases from V and 1 base from J; junction bases left unmatched: 5. The DNA for the CDR3 is TGTGCCAGCAGTTTCAGGGGGCGTGGGTCCTACAATGAGCAGTTCTTC. This gives the protein CASSFRGRGSYNEQFF.

There are a few counts of this clonotype. This rearrangement joins TRBV18 to TRBJ2-7, with a tentative D call TRBD1 (5 bases). Germline V gene data show CDR1 as KGHSH and CDR2 as LQKENI. The CDR3 totals 15 residues. V was trimmed by 5 bases and J by 4 bases, leaving 18 bases between them. The CDR3 spells CASSTSPGNGYEQYF. The CDR3 DNA is TGTGCCAGCTCAACATCCCCAGGGAATGGGTACGAGCAGTACTTC.

The CDR3 protein is CASSVPPEGEQFF. The CDR3 coding sequence is TGTGCCAGCAGCGTCCCGCCAGAGGGTGAGCAGTTCTTC. J is TRBJ2-1 and V is TRBV9, with TRBD2 as a possible D gene (5 bases). The length of the CDR3 is 13 residues. Per germline, CDR1 SGDLS and CDR2 YYNGEE. The germline V and J ends were trimmed by 2 bases and 9 bases, with 12 bases remaining between them.

A few counts support this clonotype. V is TRBV5-1 and J is TRBJ2-5; D is uncertain. Per the germline V gene, CDR1 is SGHRS and CDR2 is YFSETQ. This CDR3 region has 12 residues. V was shortened by 4 bases and J by 2 bases, with 6 bases between the two germline ends. CDR3 region: CASSGQQETQYF. CDR3 sequence (DNA): TGCGCCAGCAGCGGGCAGCAAGAGACCCAGTACTTC.

This clonotype was seen repeatedly, ten times or more. The CDR3 bases are TGTGCCAGTATGGGACAGGTTACGCAGTATTTT. Translating it yields CASMGQVTQYF. The rearrangement uses TRBV28 and TRBJ2-3, with 8 bases aligning to TRBD1. J gave up 8 bases and V 9 bases, and 4 bases lay outside the gene matches. The germline CDR1 and CDR2 sequences are MDHEN and SYDVKM. This CDR3 has 11 residues.

Worth noting for this clonotype: A read error may be the cause here, since a much bigger clone is one base away. The CDR3, as DNA: TGTGCCAGCAAGCGAATCCCCGGGACAGGGGGCACAGATACGCAGTATTTT. Protein product: CASKRIPGTGGTDTQYF. The chain couples TRBV6-2 or TRBV6-3 to TRBJ2-3, with 10 positions matching TRBD1. Germline lookup yields CDR1 MNHEY and CDR2 SVGEGT. The V and J ends lost 7 bases and 1 base, in that order; junction bases with no gene match: 11. The CDR3 totals 17 residues.

The CDR3: CASSLGGVAYEQYF. The CDR3, as DNA: TGTGCCAGCAGCCTTGGGGGAGTCGCCTACGAGCAGTACTTC. The chain couples TRBV9 to TRBJ2-7; D may match TRBD1 or TRBD2 (5 bases each). In germline, CDR1 is SGDLS, CDR2 YYNGEE. The CDR3 length is 14 residues. The V and J ends lost 4 bases and 2 bases respectively, with 13 bases between them. Full variable domain (remainder filled in from reference TRBV9 and TRBJ2-7): DSGVTQTPKHLITATGQRVTLRCSPRSGDLSVYWYQQSLDQGLQFLIQYYNGEERAKGNILERFSAQQFPDLHSELNLSSLELGDSALYFCASSLGGVAYEQYFGPGTRLTVT.

The rearrangement uses TRBV7-6 and TRBJ2-3, with D unresolved. V dropped 5 bases and J dropped 3 bases, with 15 bases sitting between them. CDR3 length equals 15 residues. Germline V gene lookup returns CDR1 SGHVS and CDR2 FNYEAQ. The CDR3 bases are TGTGCCAGCAGCCTCGATCTTGGGATTACAGATACGCAGTATTTT. Amino acid sequence: CASSLDLGITDTQYF.

This clonotype was observed many times. The chain couples TRBV12-3 or TRBV12-4 to TRBJ2-1; D is undetermined. The CDR3 covers 15 residues. V lost 2 bases and J 4 bases, leaving 12 bases between the germline ends. The CDR3 reads CASSLKAVGYNEQFF. The DNA of the CDR3 is TGTGCCAGCAGTTTAAAGGCCGTGGGTTACAATGAGCAGTTCTTC.

This clonotype was counted a single time. This chain joins TRBV29-1 and TRBJ2-5; possible D gene TRBD2, 6 bases. In germline, CDR1 is SQVTM, CDR2 ANQGSEA. Trimming pared 4 bases from V and 5 bases from J, leaving 14 bases between. This CDR3 comprises 13 residues. The CDR3 DNA sequence: TGCAGCGTTGCTGCGGGGCCGGGGGAGACCCAGTACTTC. Amino acids: CSVAAGPGETQYF.

V gene TRBV7-3 combines with J gene TRBJ2-5, with 7 bases matching TRBD2. V dropped 5 bases and J dropped 4; count of bases not matched to a gene: 7. Germline values: CDR1 SGHTA, CDR2 FQGTGA. This CDR3 is 14 amino acids long. In nucleotides, the CDR3 is TGTGCCAGCAGCCCATTGGGAGGGAGAGAGACCCAGTACTTC. Protein product: CASSPLGGRETQYF.

The chain couples TRBV20-1 to TRBJ1-1; D is possibly TRBD1 (5 bases). The CDR3 is 13 amino acids. The V gene's germline CDR1 is DFQATT and CDR2 SNEGSKA (reference sequence). Between the trimmed V and J ends, which lost 1 base and 4 bases, there was a span of 10 bases. In DNA form, the CDR3 reads TGCAGTGCTAGAGCCTCAGGGCGCACTGAAGCTTTCTTT. Protein sequence: CSARASGRTEAFF.

In its sample, this clonotype was seen a few times. This chain links TRBV19 with TRBJ2-1; D not resolved. V was shortened by 9 bases and J by 1 base, with 10 bases between the two germline ends. Germline V CDR1 and CDR2: LNHDA, SQIVND (reference sequence). This CDR3 region has 13 residues. In DNA form, the CDR3 reads TGTGCCAGCCGCAAAGTTTCCTACAATGAGCAGTTCTTC. Translating it yields CASRKVSYNEQFF.

This clonotype has more than one count but fewer than ten. The chain links TRBV20-1 to TRBJ2-1, with TRBD2 identical over 8 bases. CDR3 length equals 13 residues. V dropped 1 base and J dropped 9; count of bases not matched to a gene: 5. Germline assignment: CDR1 DFQATT and CDR2 SNEGSKA (reference sequence). The CDR3 reads CSARGREGLEQFF. CDR3 in DNA: TGCAGTGCTAGAGGACGGGAGGGCCTTGAGCAGTTCTTC.

The chain has TRBV7-9 and TRBJ2-7; TRBD2 matches 14 bases. The CDR3 length is 15 residues. With V trimmed by 5 bases and J by 3 bases, 3 bases remained unmatched. Germline CDR1 reads SEHNR; CDR2 reads FQNEAQ (reference sequence). This CDR3 reads CASSRTSGRSYEQYF. The CDR3, as DNA: TGTGCCAGCAGCCGGACTAGCGGGAGGAGCTACGAGCAGTACTTC.

The table lists this clonotype with a few counts. This chain uses TRBV6-2 or TRBV6-3 with TRBJ1-6, with TRBD1 identical over 8 bases. Germline V gene sequence: CDR1 MNHEY, CDR2 SVGEGT. There are 16 residues in the CDR3. With 2 bases clipped from V and 6 bases from J, the junction kept 6 bases outside the gene matches. The CDR3 protein is CASSYRTGWTNSPLHF. The CDR3 DNA reads TGTGCCAGCAGTTACAGGACAGGGTGGACTAATTCACCCCTCCACTTT.

This clonotype was seen more than once but under ten times. The V gene is TRBV20-1, the J gene TRBJ1-1; 7 positions agree with TRBD1. CDR3 length: 13 residues. Germline CDR1 DFQATT, CDR2 SNEGSKA (reference sequence). V lost 5 bases to trimming and J lost 4 bases; unmatched junction nucleotides: 7. The DNA of the CDR3 is TGCAGTGCTTCAAGACAGGGAGTCACTGAAGCTTTCTTT. Translated: CSASRQGVTEAFF.

Many counts were recorded for this clonotype. The chain has TRBV15 and TRBJ2-2; D call uncertain. V shed 1 base and J shed 0 bases, with 3 bases lying between them. The CDR3 totals 14 residues. CDR1 and CDR2 from the germline V gene are LNHNV and YYDKDF (reference sequence). CDR3 bases: TGTGCCACCAGCAGAGGGACGAACACCGGGGAGCTGTTTTTT. It translates to CATSRGTNTGELFF.

This clonotype was observed at least ten times. This sequence joins TRBV20-1 and TRBJ2-7; D is unresolved. The germline V gene has CDR1 DFQATT and CDR2 SNEGSKA (reference sequence). Trimming pared 1 base from V and 2 bases from J, leaving 3 bases between. This CDR3 is built from 11 residues. The DNA of the CDR3 is TGCAGTGCTAGAGGTCCCTACGAGCAGTACTTC. Amino acid sequence: CSARGPYEQYF.

This clonotype was seen a few times. The chain links TRBV7-3 to TRBJ2-3; tentative D call: TRBD2 (5 bases). The length of the CDR3 is 16 residues. Trimming took 4 bases from V and 3 from J, leaving 17 bases between them. Germline V CDR1 and CDR2: SGHTA, FQGTGA. CDR3 nucleotide sequence: TGTGCCAGCAGCTCCCCGCGGGCCCGAAGGACAGATACGCAGTATTTT. The encoded protein is CASSSPRARRTDTQYF.